The rows below give T cell receptor beta chains drawn from one sample of a study of cytomegalovirus exposure and HLA in healthy donors. TCRdb's table, derived via immunoSEQ multiplex PCR, lists solely in-frame clones and lacks some. The table lists fewer than 130,000 clones, about three quarters of them singletons. The sequencing sample was made of PBMCs. These receptors all stem from a woman between 55 and 75 years old in good health and CMV-seropositive. The CDR3 runs from the conserved cysteine through the conserved F or W. The D gene is left open where the match is weak. The size entry is marked missing in some rows and otherwise reads once, few, many or a size class.

TRBV18	TRBJ2-4	.	.	CASSPPTDNIQYF	TGTGCCAGCTCACCACCCACAGATAACATTCAGTACTTC
TRBV19	TRBJ2-1	.	.	CASSIEGWAEQFF	TGTGCCAGTAGTATAGAAGGATGGGCAGAGCAGTTCTTC
TRBV28	TRBJ2-1	.	TRBD2	CASSLFSLYGTSVDNEQFF	TGTGCCAGCAGTTTATTCTCTTTGTACGGGACTAGCGTGGACAATGAGCAGTTCTTC
TRBV9	TRBJ1-5	.	TRBD1	CASSPGGQPQHF	TGTGCCAGCAGCCCAGGGGGTCAGCCCCAGCATTTT
TRBV5-1	TRBJ2-7	.	TRBD2	CASSSSTSGYEQYF	TGCGCCAGCAGCTCATCAACTAGCGGCTACGAGCAGTACTTC
TRBV6-5	TRBJ1-5	.	.	CASSVTGFGNQPQHF	TGTGCCAGCAGTGTAACAGGTTTCGGCAATCAGCCCCAGCATTTT
TRBV11-2	TRBJ2-3	once	.	CASSLQRKIGLSYF	TGTGCCAGCAGCTTGCAAAGGAAAATCGGACTATCGTATTTT
TRBV4-2	TRBJ2-1	.	.	CASSHRGRLVGGEQFF	TGTGCCAGCAGCCATCGCGGGCGGCTAGTGGGTGGTGAGCAGTTCTTC
TRBV6-5	TRBJ1-1	.	.	CASSSPLNTEAFF	TGTGCCAGCAGTAGCCCCCTGAACACTGAAGCTTTCTTT
TRBV7-2	TRBJ2-5	.	TRBD1	CASSRDRGGETQYF	TGTGCCAGCAGCCGGGACAGGGGAGGAGAGACCCAGTACTTC
TRBV2	TRBJ2-1	.	TRBD1	CASSILPPGQGGDEQFF	TGTGCCAGCAGCATATTACCGCCGGGACAGGGGGGCGATGAGCAGTTCTTC
TRBV12-5	TRBJ2-1	.	TRBD2	CASGLGMLAGENEQFF	TGTGCTAGTGGTTTGGGTATGCTAGCGGGAGAGAATGAGCAGTTCTTC
TRBV29-1	TRBJ2-1	.	.	CSVGGNEQFF	TGCAGCGTTGGCGGAAATGAGCAGTTCTTC
TRBV5-1	TRBJ2-7	.	.	CASSPLPQGTSYEQYF	TGCGCCAGCAGCCCCCTCCCTCAGGGGACCTCCTACGAGCAGTACTTC